The sequence of this T cell receptor (beta chain) was determined in a study of metastatic and nonmetastatic thyroid tumors (dated by TCRdb to 2019 to 2021). About the study as a whole: The researchers compared repertoires between peripheral blood samples and tumor or nodule tissue samples from patients with malignant or benign thyroid disease. The investigation overall reported the following: TCR beta diversity was reported as significantly higher in malignant tumors than in benign nodules, in both blood and tumor samples.

The germline V gene (reference sequence) sets CDR1 to LGHDT and CDR2 to YNNKEL. The germline ends are 5 bases apart after V is trimmed by 1 base and J by 4 bases. The CDR3 contains 13 residues, cysteine and phenylalanine counted. CDR3 DNA is the only sequence kept; it has 39 bases, read in frame from the first base. The protocol used for the library was PCR. TCRdb lists the instrument as Illumina HiSeq 4000. High-throughput sequencing was used to profile the TCR beta-chain CDR3 region of every patient. Concerning the study's data processing: The researchers built a classifier to tell apart papillary thyroid cancer patients with distant metastasis, based on CDR3 differences among clinicopathological groups. To measure repertoire diversity the researchers used the Shannon index, while the Morisita-Horn index served to gauge how similar the tumor and blood repertoires were. TCRdb cleaned the public reads at Q25 with fastp, built clones with MiXCR and kept in-frame beta chains. TCRdb's processing, not the authors', yielded these V and J calls. Across this sample there are 60,000 or so clones, with more than 3.5% seen only once. The ten largest clonotypes hold about 20% of the sample.

No treatment had been received by any patient before thyroid surgery. Using T-cell receptor beta sequencing, the researchers looked back retrospectively at clinical samples from patients, gathered between about 2011 and 2019. This clone was seen ten or more times. It has no known antigen specificity. Base qualities are not provided; no much larger clone lies one nucleotide away. The sequenced sample was blood. The sequence links TRBV3-1 to TRBJ1-5; the D gene lacks a confident call. This receptor was obtained from a female donor with papillary thyroid cancer or a benign thyroid nodule (not recorded which). Some clones in this sample may be carry-over from other donors' samples. The DNA sequence reads TGTGCCAGCAGCCAAGTAGGAAATCAGCCCCAGCATTTT. Translated, it reads CASSQVGNQPQHF.